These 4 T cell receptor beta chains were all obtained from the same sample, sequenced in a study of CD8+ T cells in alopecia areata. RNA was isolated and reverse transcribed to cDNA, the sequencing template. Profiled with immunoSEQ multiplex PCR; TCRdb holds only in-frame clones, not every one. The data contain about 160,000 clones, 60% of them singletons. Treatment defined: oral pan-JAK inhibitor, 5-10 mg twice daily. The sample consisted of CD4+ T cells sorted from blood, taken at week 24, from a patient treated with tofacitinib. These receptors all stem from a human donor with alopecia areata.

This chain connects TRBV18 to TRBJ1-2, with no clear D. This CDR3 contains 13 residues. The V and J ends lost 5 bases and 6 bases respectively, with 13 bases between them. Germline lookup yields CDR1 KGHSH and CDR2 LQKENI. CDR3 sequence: CASSSPAGDGYTF. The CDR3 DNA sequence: TGTGCCAGCTCATCCCCGGCTGGGGATGGCTACACCTTC.

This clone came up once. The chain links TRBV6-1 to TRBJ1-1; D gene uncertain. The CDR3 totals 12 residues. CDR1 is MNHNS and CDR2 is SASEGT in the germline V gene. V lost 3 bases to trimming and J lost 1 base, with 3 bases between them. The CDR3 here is CASSDSNTEAFF. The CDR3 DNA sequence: TGTGCCAGCAGTGATTCGAACACTGAAGCTTTCTTT.

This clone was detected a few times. The CDR3 loop is CASSQAAGVIETQYF. CDR3 bases: TGCGCCAGCAGCCAAGCGGCAGGGGTGATAGAGACCCAGTACTTC. V is TRBV4-1 and J is TRBJ2-5; possible D gene TRBD1, 6 bases. This CDR3 spans 15 amino acids. The germline gives CDR1 MGHRA, CDR2 YSYEKL. Trimming stripped 1 base from V and 4 bases from J, with 13 bases between.

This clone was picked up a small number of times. The CDR3 region is CASSRDPGQGSYNEQFF. As DNA, the CDR3 is TGTGCCAGCAGCCGAGATCCGGGACAGGGGTCCTACAATGAGCAGTTCTTC. The J gene is TRBJ2-1, the V gene TRBV14; the match to TRBD1 covers 10 bases. Trimming took 4 bases from V and 1 from J; bases not matched to a gene: 7. Germline V gene data show CDR1 as SGHDN and CDR2 as FVKESK. CDR3 size: 17 residues.